These 13 T cell receptor beta chains originate from one sample sequenced in a study of identical twins (TCRdb year 2016). Libraries came from 5' RACE. Sequencing used an Illumina HiSeq 2000. TCRdb ran its own pipeline on the public reads, namely fastp trimming at Q25 and MiXCR clone calling, and kept in-frame beta chains. All rows with the same CDR3 protein become a single entry with the most common DNA and genes. The sample table records fewer than 650,000 distinct CDR3 sequences; about 7.6% of these occur just once. In total, the top ten clones hold approximately 1.5% of the sample. The same sample was also studied in work on yellow fever vaccine responses in identical twins.

Material: PBMCs. The receptors shown here come from a young woman in good health.

The chain uses TRBV7-9 and TRBJ2-7; 8 nucleotides line up with TRBD2. Germline assignment: CDR1 SEHNR and CDR2 FQNEAQ (reference sequence). V lost 5 bases, J lost 5 bases, and 11 bases stayed unmatched. The CDR3 covers 15 residues. The CDR3 loop is CASSAFTAGVNEQYF. The CDR3 nucleotides are TGTGCCAGCAGCGCTTTTACAGCGGGAGTGAACGAGCAGTACTTC.

This clonotype was seen more than once but under ten times. The V and J genes are TRBV28 and TRBJ2-1, with a weak D call TRBD2 (5 bases). In germline, CDR1 is MDHEN, CDR2 SYDVKM. The CDR3 extends over 13 amino acids. V was cut by 4 bases and J by 9 bases, with 13 bases left in between. This CDR3 reads CASSSVPRGEQFF. DNA for the CDR3: TGTGCCAGCAGTTCCGTCCCCCGGGGTGAGCAGTTCTTC.

This clonotype was observed at least ten times. DNA for the CDR3: TGTGCCAGCAGACCAAATGGGGGGCGTTATGGCTACACCTTC. As protein: CASRPNGGRYGYTF. The chain is built from TRBV2 and TRBJ1-2, with D perhaps TRBD1 (6 bases). The ends were cut back, 6 bases at V and 5 bases at J, with 16 bases in the middle. CDR1 is SNHLY and CDR2 is FYNNEI in the germline V gene. This CDR3 is built from 14 residues.

V usage is TRBV7-7 and J usage is TRBJ2-1; D could derive from TRBD1 or TRBD2 (6 bases each). V gave up 5 bases and J gave up 7 bases, with 12 bases separating them. The CDR3 covers 13 residues. CDR1 is SSHAT, CDR2 FNYEAQ, per germline (reference sequence). For the CDR3, the DNA is TGTGCCAGCAGCCCTAGGGGGGAGAATGAGCAGTTCTTC. It codes for CASSPRGENEQFF.

The chain links TRBV4-1 to TRBJ1-4, with 7 bases lining up with TRBD1. CDR1 and CDR2 from the germline V gene are MGHRA and YSYEKL. CDR3 length: 15 amino acids. The J segment lost 3 bases and the V segment lost 2 bases, leaving 3 bases of the junction unmatched. The CDR3, as DNA: TGCGCCAGCAGCCAACTTGACAGGGCTAATGAAAAACTGTTTTTT. This translates into CASSQLDRANEKLFF.

This clonotype has at least ten counts. This chain uses TRBV29-1 with TRBJ2-3, with TRBD1 identical over 8 bases. The germline CDR1 and CDR2 sequences are SQVTM and ANQGSEA. The CDR3 has 15 residues. Trimming took 6 bases from V and 0 from J; bases not matched to a gene: 8. Here the CDR3 reads CSVVAGGPSTDTQYF. Here the CDR3 DNA reads TGCAGCGTAGTGGCAGGGGGCCCTAGCACAGATACGCAGTATTTT.

This clonotype was seen a handful of times. The rearrangement uses TRBV29-1 and TRBJ2-1; tentative D call: TRBD2 (6 bases). Trimming took 3 bases from V and 7 from J, leaving 16 bases between them. Germline CDR1 and CDR2: SQVTM and ANQGSEA. This CDR3 contains 14 residues. Written as DNA, the CDR3 is TGCAGCGTTGATCAGTTCGGGAGCCGAAATGAGCAGTTCTTC. Translated: CSVDQFGSRNEQFF.

This clonotype occurred many times. The chain has TRBV5-1 and TRBJ2-1; TRBD2 is a possible D gene (6 bases). CDR3 length: 14 amino acids. Germline-derived CDR1 and CDR2 are SGHRS and YFSETQ. Deletions cut 4 bases from V and 10 bases from J, with 18 bases between. In DNA form, the CDR3 reads TGCGCCAGCAGCATACCAACTAGCTCCTGGGAGCAGTTCTTC. Its protein product is CASSIPTSSWEQFF.

There are many counts of this clonotype. J is TRBJ2-3 and V is TRBV5-1, with unresolved D. There are 15 residues in the CDR3. Germline CDR1 reads SGHRS; CDR2 reads YFSETQ. V lost 0 bases and J 2 bases, leaving 10 bases between the germline ends. The CDR3: CASSLGSPITDTQYF. The CDR3, as DNA: TGCGCCAGCAGCTTGGGTAGCCCCATCACAGATACGCAGTATTTT.

This clonotype was seen repeatedly, ten times or more. CDR3 coding DNA: TGTGCCAGCAGTGATAGGGGGGGCTTCACAGCCAATGAGCAGTTCTTC. Residues: CASSDRGGFTANEQFF. J is TRBJ2-1 and V is TRBV6-4, with a weak D call TRBD2 (7 bases). This CDR3 has 16 residues. The germline V gene has CDR1 MRHNA and CDR2 SNTAGT. The V end was cut by 3 bases, the J end by 6 bases, with 18 bases between.

This clonotype was seen only a few times. The rearrangement joins TRBV28 to TRBJ2-7, with D tentatively TRBD1 or TRBD2 (5 bases each). CDR1 MDHEN and CDR2 SYDVKM come from the germline V gene. The CDR3 consists of 16 residues. V lost 7 bases to trimming and J lost 2 bases, with 21 bases between them. CDR3 coding DNA: TGTGCCAGCACCTTATCCCTACCGGGGACGACCTACGAGCAGTACGTC. Translating it yields CASTLSLPGTTYEQYV.

This clonotype was recorded a few times. The rearrangement links TRBV2 to TRBJ1-6, with 9 bases identical to TRBD1. The V gene's germline CDR1 is SNHLY and CDR2 FYNNEI. With V trimmed by 8 bases and J by 6 bases, 8 bases remained unmatched. This CDR3 contains 15 residues. CDR3 sequence: CASASRGQGNSPLHF. The CDR3 coding sequence is TGTGCCAGCGCTTCAAGGGGACAGGGTAATTCACCCCTCCACTTT. The variable domain in full, with the rest retrieved from reference TRBV2 and TRBJ1-6, is EPEVTQTPSHQVTQMGQEVILRCVPISNHLYFYWYRQILGQKVEFLVSFYNNEISEKSEIFDDQFSVERPDGSNFTLKIRSTKLEDSAMYFCASASRGQGNSPLHFGNGTRLTVT.

J is TRBJ2-3 and V is TRBV3-1; TRBD1 matches at 9 bases. V shed 4 bases, J shed 5 bases, and the junction held 4 bases outside the gene matches. From germline, CDR1 is LGHDT and CDR2 YNNKEL (reference sequence). The CDR3 contains 14 residues. The CDR3 bases are TGTGCCAGCAGCCTACAGGGGGCCCAAGATACGCAGTATTTT. Translation: CASSLQGAQDTQYF.